This T cell receptor beta chain emerged from a study of blood T cell repertoires in COVID-19 (dated by TCRdb to about 2020). Background on the whole study: The collaborator samples originated in the United States, Italy and Spain and spanned the acute and convalescent phases of COVID-19. The material from the prospective study consisted of cDNA or gDNA derived from T cells, B-cell-depleted T cells, or PBMCs. The dataset comprised deeply sampled blood TCRbeta repertoires from subjects exposed to, actively infected with, or recovered from COVID-19. A freely available public database, intended as a resource for researchers studying the immune response to SARS-CoV-2, is where the repertoires were released. The samples were drawn from the first 160 participants of the ongoing ImmuneRACE study and from 1,200 or so subjects provided by 6 global collaborators. A de-identified subject ID, COVID-19 status, age in years and sex were almost always included in the sample metadata. HLA class I and class II types, where available, came from metadata supplied by the sample provider rather than from assay-based typing.

One collaborating source in Seattle enrolled patients during active infection and followed them longitudinally through the course of disease. Whole blood was collected in K2EDTA tubes by collaborating institutions according to the institutions' own protocols. For TCRbeta analysis, collaborator samples were shipped as frozen whole blood, as isolated PBMCs, or as DNA extracted from either sample type. The CDR3 numbers 11 residues from cysteine through phenylalanine. Only the CDR3 DNA is retained, 33 bases long and in frame from the first base. V loses 5 bases of germline sequence and J loses 5 bases, and the interval between the two ends is 6 bases. For CDR1 and CDR2, the germline V gene lists MGHDK and SYGVNS. With regard to this clone: Its antigen is still unknown. Per-base qualities were not stored, and no clone one base away is much larger. The identical CDR3 is also encoded by other nucleotide sequences in the sample.

TCRbeta CDR3 regions were amplified from genomic DNA using the immunoSEQ Assay, a bias-controlled multiplex PCR. The authors' analysis ran thus. Within the assay, amplification of reference gene primers was used to estimate how many nucleated cells each sample contained. To quantify the absolute abundance of each unique TCRbeta CDR3 rearrangement, sequence reads were collapsed and filtered. Productive Simpson clonality was computed per sample as the square root of Simpson's diversity index over productive rearrangements. TCRdb obtained this table from immuneACCESS and retained in-frame rearrangements with V and J assigned. These tables miss some clones; where compared with another copy, unresolved V genes account for less than half of the shortfall, and the remainder is unexplained. The D gene and trimming were derived from the DNA, and the V and J assignments and clone size from that table. In this sample the table shows about 350,000 clones, approximately 87% of which occur a single time. The ten largest clones represent about 6% of the sample.

Study-level results and caveats: The amount of clinical and demographic metadata varied by source and participant and was provided uncurated.

The TCR comes from a woman aged 45-65 years with COVID-19, enrolled during active disease. What was sequenced was peripheral blood. The chain couples TRBV25-1 to TRBJ1-1; TRBD1 could be the D gene, as 5 bases match. The bases read TGTGCCAGCAGTCGGGGGACTGAAGCTTTCTTT. It codes for CASSRGTEAFF.